This record covers a single T cell receptor beta chain. Germline CDR1 and CDR2: SGHRS and YFSETQ. Deletions cut 4 bases from V and 1 base from J, with 7 bases between. The CDR3 runs 13 residues. The data belong to a study of T cell changes during pregnancy in multiple sclerosis. The protocol was immunoSEQ multiplex PCR, while the TCRdb copy is restricted to in-frame clones and leaves out a portion. The data hold tens of thousands of clones, with 90% to 95% observed a single time. Sequencing was performed on CD4+ T cells from peripheral blood mononuclear cells, taken in the third trimester of pregnancy. The sequence came from a female donor in good health, enrolled as a control in a pregnancy study. The chain is built from TRBV5-1 and TRBJ2-3, with D unresolved. CDR3 in amino acids: CASSDTGTDTQYF. As DNA, the CDR3 is TGCGCCAGCAGCGATACAGGCACAGATACGCAGTATTTT.